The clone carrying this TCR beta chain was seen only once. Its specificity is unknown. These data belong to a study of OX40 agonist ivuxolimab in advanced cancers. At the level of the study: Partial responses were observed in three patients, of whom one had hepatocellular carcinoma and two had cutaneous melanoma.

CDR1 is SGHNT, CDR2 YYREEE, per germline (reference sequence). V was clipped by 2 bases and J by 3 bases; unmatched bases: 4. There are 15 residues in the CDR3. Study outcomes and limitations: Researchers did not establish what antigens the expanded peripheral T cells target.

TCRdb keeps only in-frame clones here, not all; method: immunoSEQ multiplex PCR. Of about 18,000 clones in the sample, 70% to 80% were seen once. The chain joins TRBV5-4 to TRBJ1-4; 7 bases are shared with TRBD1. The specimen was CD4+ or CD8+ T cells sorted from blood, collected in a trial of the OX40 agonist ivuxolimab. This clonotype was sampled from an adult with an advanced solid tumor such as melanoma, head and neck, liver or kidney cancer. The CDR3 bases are TGTGCCAGCAGCTTCGGGGACAGAGCTAATGAAAAACTGTTTTTT. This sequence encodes CASSFGDRANEKLFF.